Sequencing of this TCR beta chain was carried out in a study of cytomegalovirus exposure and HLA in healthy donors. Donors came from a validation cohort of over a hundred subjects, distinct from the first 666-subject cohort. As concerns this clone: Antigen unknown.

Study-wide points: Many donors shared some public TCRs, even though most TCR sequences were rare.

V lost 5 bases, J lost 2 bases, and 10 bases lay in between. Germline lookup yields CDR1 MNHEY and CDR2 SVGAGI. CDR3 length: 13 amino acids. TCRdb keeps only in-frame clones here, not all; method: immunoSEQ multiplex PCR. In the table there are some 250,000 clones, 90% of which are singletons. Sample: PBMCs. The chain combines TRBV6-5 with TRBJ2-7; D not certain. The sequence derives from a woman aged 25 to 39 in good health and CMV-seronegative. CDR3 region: CASSRAGTYEQYF. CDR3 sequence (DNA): TGTGCCAGCAGTCGAGCTGGGACCTACGAGCAGTACTTC.